The entry below gives a single T cell receptor beta chain sequence along with its context. This entry is derived from a study of T cell repertoires and HLA-DP antigens. CD4+ cells expanded for more than 12 days were restimulated roughly 25 h with allogeneic-DPB1 HeLa cells. Cells were stimulated with HeLa cells transduced with HLA-DPA1/DPB1, HLA-DM, invariant chain and CD80. This table comes from immunoSEQ multiplex PCR, and its TCRdb copy is limited to in-frame clones, with some not included. In the table there are under 5,000 clones, over 60% of which are singletons. V lost 3 bases to trimming and J lost 5 bases, with 7 bases between them. This CDR3 is 12 amino acids long. Germline V gene sequence: CDR1 SEHNR, CDR2 FQNEAQ (reference sequence).

The J gene is TRBJ2-5, the V gene TRBV7-9, with D unresolved. The receptor comes from a woman aged 18-30 years in good health and CMV-seronegative. The sequenced sample was CD137- CD4+ T cells from cultured PBMCs. The CDR3 spells CASSFRGETQYF. The CDR3 nucleotides read TGTGCCAGCAGCTTTCGTGGGGAGACCCAGTACTTC.